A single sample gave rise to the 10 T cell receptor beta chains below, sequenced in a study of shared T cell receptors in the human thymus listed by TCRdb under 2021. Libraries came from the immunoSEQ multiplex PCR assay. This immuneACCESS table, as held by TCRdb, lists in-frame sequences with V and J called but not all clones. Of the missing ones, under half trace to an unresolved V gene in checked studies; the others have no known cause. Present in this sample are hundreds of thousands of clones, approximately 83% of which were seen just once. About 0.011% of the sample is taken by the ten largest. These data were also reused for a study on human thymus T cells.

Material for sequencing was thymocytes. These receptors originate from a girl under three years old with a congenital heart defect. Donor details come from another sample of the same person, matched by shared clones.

The CDR3 sequence is CASSQDRTRAFF. The CDR3 DNA reads TGCGCCAGCAGCCAAGACAGGACTAGAGCTTTCTTT. The V and J genes are TRBV4-3 and TRBJ1-1; D is unresolved. This CDR3 contains 12 residues. V was trimmed by 0 bases and J by 10 bases, leaving 9 bases between them. Germline lookup yields CDR1 LGHNA and CDR2 YSLEER.

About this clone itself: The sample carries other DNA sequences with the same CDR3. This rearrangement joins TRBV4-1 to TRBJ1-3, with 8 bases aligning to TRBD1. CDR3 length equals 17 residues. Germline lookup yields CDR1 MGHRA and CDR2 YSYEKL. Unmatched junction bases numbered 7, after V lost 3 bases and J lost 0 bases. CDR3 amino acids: CASSQDRDRSSGNTIYF. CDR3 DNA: TGCGCCAGCAGCCAGGACCGGGACAGGAGCTCTGGAAACACCATATATTTT.

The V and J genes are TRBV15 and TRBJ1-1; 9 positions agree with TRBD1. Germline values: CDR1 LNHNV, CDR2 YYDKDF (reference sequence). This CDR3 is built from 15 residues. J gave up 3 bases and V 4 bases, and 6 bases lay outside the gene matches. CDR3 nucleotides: TGTGCCACCAGCAACAACAGGGGGCATCACACTGAAGCTTTCTTT. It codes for CATSNNRGHHTEAFF.

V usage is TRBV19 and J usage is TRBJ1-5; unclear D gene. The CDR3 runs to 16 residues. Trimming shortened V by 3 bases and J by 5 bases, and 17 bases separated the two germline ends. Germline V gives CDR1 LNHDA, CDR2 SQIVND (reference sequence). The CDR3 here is CASSIALLDGDQPQHF. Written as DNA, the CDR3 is TGTGCCAGTAGTATTGCTCTCCTGGATGGAGATCAGCCCCAGCATTTT.

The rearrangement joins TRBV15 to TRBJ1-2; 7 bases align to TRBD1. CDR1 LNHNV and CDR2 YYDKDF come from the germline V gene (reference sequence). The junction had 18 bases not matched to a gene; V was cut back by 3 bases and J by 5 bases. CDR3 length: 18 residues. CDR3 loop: CATSSPLDRARGGYGYTF. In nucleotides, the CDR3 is TGTGCCACCAGCAGTCCCCTAGACAGGGCCCGGGGGGGGTATGGCTACACCTTC.

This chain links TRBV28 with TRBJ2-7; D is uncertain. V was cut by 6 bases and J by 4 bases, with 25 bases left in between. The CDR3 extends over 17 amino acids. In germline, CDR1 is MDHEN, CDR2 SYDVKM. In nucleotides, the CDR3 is TGTGCCAGCAGCCGAAAACAAAATCAACCCAGGTGGTACGAGCAGTACTTC. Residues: CASSRKQNQPRWYEQYF.

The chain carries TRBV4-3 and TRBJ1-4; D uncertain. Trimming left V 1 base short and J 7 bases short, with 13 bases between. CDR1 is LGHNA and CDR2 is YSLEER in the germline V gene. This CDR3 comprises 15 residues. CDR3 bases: TGCGCCAGCAGCCAAGTATGGGCACGTGGTGAAAAACTGTTTTTT. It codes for CASSQVWARGEKLFF.

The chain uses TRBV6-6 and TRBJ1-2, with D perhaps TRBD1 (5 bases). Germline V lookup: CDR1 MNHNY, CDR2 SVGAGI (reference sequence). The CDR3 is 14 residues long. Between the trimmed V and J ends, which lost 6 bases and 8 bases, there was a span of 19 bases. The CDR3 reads CASSSYLVGGGYTF. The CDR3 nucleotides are TGTGCCAGCAGCTCTTATCTAGTCGGGGGAGGCTACACCTTC.

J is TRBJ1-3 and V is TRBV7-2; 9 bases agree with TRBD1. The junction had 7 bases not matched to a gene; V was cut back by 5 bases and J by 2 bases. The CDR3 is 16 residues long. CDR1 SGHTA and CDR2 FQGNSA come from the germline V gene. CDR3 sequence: CASSLPGTGPGNTIYF. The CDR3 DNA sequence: TGTGCCAGCAGCCTCCCAGGGACAGGGCCTGGAAACACCATATATTTT.

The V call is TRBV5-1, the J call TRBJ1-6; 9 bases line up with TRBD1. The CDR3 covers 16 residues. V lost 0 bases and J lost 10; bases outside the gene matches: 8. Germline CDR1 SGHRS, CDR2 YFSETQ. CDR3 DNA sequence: TGCGCCAGCAGCTTGGTAAGGGGGACAGGGAGATCACCCCTCCACTTT. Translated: CASSLVRGTGRSPLHF.